This TCR beta chain is from a study of control samples from healthy donors and cancer patients. CDR1 is LNHDA, CDR2 SQIVND, per germline (reference sequence). CDR3 length equals 12 residues. The V segment lost 2 bases and the J segment 11 bases; nucleotides outside the gene matches: 3. Produced via immunoSEQ multiplex PCR; TCRdb's table is partial and in-frame only. Here the sample spans 250,000 to 300,000 clones, 82% being singletons. V usage is TRBV19 and J usage is TRBJ1-5; 7 bases are shared with TRBD1. The sample consisted of PBMCs. This clonotype originated in an older woman with lung cancer. CDR3 DNA: TGTGCCAGTAGTATACAGGGGGGTACCCAGCATTTT. It is translated as CASSIQGGTQHF.